Shown below are 7 T cell receptor beta chains from a single sample sequenced in a study of cytomegalovirus exposure and HLA in healthy donors. In the PCR, 60 Vbeta and 13 Jbeta primers were used. The assay was immunoSEQ multiplex PCR, and TCRdb's table has in-frame clones only and misses some. Of approximately 120,000 clones in the sample, over 70% were seen once. The sample comprised PBMCs. The receptors were sampled from a young man in good health and CMV-seropositive.

This chain connects TRBV10-1 to TRBJ2-1; 11 bases agree with TRBD2. The V gene end was trimmed by 5 bases and the J gene end by 9 bases; junction bases not matched to a gene: 12. Germline assignment: CDR1 WNHNN and CDR2 SYGVQD (reference sequence). The CDR3 totals 16 residues. The CDR3 DNA sequence: TGCGCCAGCAGTTCCACCTTAGCGGGAGGGCCGAGTGAGCAGTTCTTC. This encodes CASSSTLAGGPSEQFF.

This chain joins TRBV27 and TRBJ1-2, with a weak D call TRBD1 (5 bases). V was pared by 3 bases and J by 5 bases, with 13 bases between. CDR3 length equals 14 residues. From germline, CDR1 is MNHEY and CDR2 SMNVEV (reference sequence). This CDR3 is CASSFSGAGYGYTF. CDR3 coding DNA: TGTGCCAGCAGTTTCTCCGGGGCGGGATATGGCTACACCTTC.

A few counts support this clone. The rearrangement links TRBV5-6 to TRBJ1-2, with 8 bases matching TRBD1. The germline V gene encodes CDR1 SGHDT and CDR2 YYEEEE. The CDR3 length is 18 residues. The trim removed 4 bases at V and 4 bases at J, leaving 18 bases unmatched. The CDR3 spells CASSTRTGRGVGGYGYTF. The CDR3, as DNA: TGTGCCAGCAGCACCCGGACAGGGAGAGGGGTAGGTGGCTATGGCTACACCTTC.

The V gene is TRBV29-1, the J gene TRBJ1-1, with 9 bases matching TRBD1. The CDR3 runs to 15 residues. Germline V gives CDR1 SQVTM, CDR2 ANQGSEA. J gave up 10 bases and V 5 bases, and 17 bases lay outside the gene matches. The CDR3 sequence is CSVSGTGLRFRRAFF. For the CDR3, the DNA is TGCAGCGTTTCCGGGACAGGGTTAAGGTTCCGACGAGCTTTCTTT.

This chain joins TRBV5-5 and TRBJ2-3, with 8 nucleotides matching TRBD1. CDR1 is SGHKS and CDR2 is YYEKEE in the germline V gene (reference sequence). Losses at the gene ends were 6 bases for V and 3 bases for J; bases not matched to a gene: 3. The CDR3 extends over 13 amino acids. CDR3 sequence: CASTGGGTDTQYF. As DNA, the CDR3 is TGTGCCAGCACAGGGGGCGGGACAGATACGCAGTATTTT.

V is TRBV19 and J is TRBJ2-7; 11 bases line up with TRBD2. The V gene end was trimmed by 3 bases and the J gene end by 2 bases; junction bases not matched to a gene: 3. Germline V gene lookup returns CDR1 LNHDA and CDR2 SQIVND (reference sequence). The CDR3 runs to 15 residues. The CDR3: CASSMTLAGAYEQYF. The DNA of the CDR3 is TGTGCCAGTAGTATGACACTAGCGGGAGCCTACGAGCAGTACTTC.

The CDR3, as DNA: TGTGCCACCAGCAGAGCGTCAGACTCGCACCAAGAGACCCAGTACTTC. Its translation is CATSRASDSHQETQYF. The chain couples TRBV15 to TRBJ2-5; D gene unclear. The CDR3 consists of 16 residues. Germline-derived CDR1 and CDR2 are LNHNV and YYDKDF (reference sequence). With 1 base removed from V and 0 bases from J, the gap between germline ends came to 12 bases.